A selection of T cell receptor beta chains follows, all from one sample in a study of T cells after yellow fever vaccination. MiXCR was run by TCRdb on the 5' RACE reads, yielding one entry per CDR3 protein. The sample contains about 85,000 distinct CDR3 sequences, 13% of which appear only once. Specimen: CD8+ T cells not binding an NS4B(214-222) dextramer, sorted from PBMCs, collected more than 20 days after the first yellow fever vaccination. These receptors were collected from a man between 18 and 35 years old who received the YFV17D yellow fever vaccine. Both conserved end residues are part of each CDR3. The D gene is left open where the match is weak. Some rows mark clone size as missing; the rest say once, few, many or name a class of expanded clone.

>TRBJ1-2|few|TRBD1|TRBV25-1
CASSEGQGFNGYTF
TGTGCCAGCAGTGAAGGACAGGGTTTTAATGGCTACACCTTC
>TRBJ1-5|NA|NA|TRBV20-1
CSARDRQGGNQPQHF
TGCAGTGCTAGGGATCGGCAGGGCGGCAATCAGCCCCAGCATTTT
>TRBJ2-7|many|NA|TRBV2
CASSDGGYSAYEQYF
TGTGCCAGCAGTGACGGCGGGTACTCCGCGTACGAGCAGTACTTC
>TRBJ2-3|many|TRBD1|TRBV6-5
CASSSTGGNTDTQYF
TGTGCCAGCAGTTCCACAGGGGGCAACACAGATACGCAGTATTTT
>TRBJ2-5|NA|TRBD2|TRBV5-1
CASRTSGGLGETQYF
TGCGCCAGCAGGACTAGCGGGGGCCTGGGGGAGACCCAGTACTTC
>TRBJ1-4|few|NA|TRBV7-6
CASSLAGETNEKLFF
TGTGCCAGCAGCTTAGCGGGGGAAACTAATGAAAAACTGTTTTTT
>TRBJ1-2|NA|NA|TRBV6-5
CASSYTRTDKDGYTF
TGTGCCAGCAGTTACACCCGGACAGATAAGGATGGCTACACCTTC
>TRBJ1-5|NA|NA|TRBV4-2
CASSQDWQGNQPQHF
TGTGCCAGCAGCCAAGATTGGCAGGGCAATCAGCCCCAGCATTTT
>TRBJ2-2|NA|NA|TRBV9
CASSAGHNTGELFF
TGTGCCAGCAGCGCGGGACACAACACCGGGGAGCTGTTTTTT
>TRBJ2-2|NA|TRBD1|TRBV7-9
CASSLGTAFGELFF
TGTGCCAGCAGCCTCGGGACAGCTTTCGGGGAGCTGTTTTTT
>TRBJ1-5|NA|NA|TRBV4-1
CASSQVVLQSYSNQPQHF
TGCGCCAGCAGCCAAGTCGTTTTGCAGAGCTATAGCAATCAGCCCCAGCATTTT
>TRBJ2-1|NA|TRBD2|TRBV12-3/TRBV12-4
CASSLVAGESYNEQFF
TGTGCCAGCAGTTTGGTAGCGGGGGAATCCTACAATGAGCAGTTCTTC
>TRBJ2-6|NA|NA|TRBV21-1
CAWIKGGYSGANVLTF
TGTGCCTGGATCAAAGGGGGGTACTCTGGGGCCAACGTCCTGACTTTC
>TRBJ2-2|few|NA|TRBV6-2/TRBV6-3
CAVTTGNTGELFF
TGTGCCGTCACCACAGGGAACACCGGGGAGCTGTTTTTT
>TRBJ2-7|NA|TRBD1|TRBV10-2
CASSELFRAGGIYEQYF
TGCGCCAGCAGTGAGTTATTTCGGGCAGGGGGTATCTACGAGCAGTACTTC
>TRBJ2-7|few|NA|TRBV30
CAWSPMMKHEQYF
TGTGCCTGGAGTCCTATGATGAAACACGAGCAGTACTTC
>TRBJ1-5|once|NA|TRBV4-3
CASSQDTDSNQPQHF
TGCGCCAGCAGCCAAGATACCGATAGCAATCAGCCCCAGCATTTT
>TRBJ1-1|NA|NA|TRBV19
CASSIDGGTEAFF
TGTGCCAGTAGTATAGACGGAGGCACTGAAGCTTTCTTT
>TRBJ2-1|NA|NA|TRBV14
CASSHAGPRSEQFF
TGTGCCAGCAGCCACGCGGGACCCAGAAGCGAGCAGTTCTTC
>TRBJ2-3|NA|TRBD2|TRBV7-3
CASSSGLAGTSTDTQYF
TGTGCCAGCAGCTCCGGACTAGCGGGGACTAGCACAGATACGCAGTATTTT
>TRBJ1-6|few|TRBD1|TRBV27
CASRPGTVNSPLHF
TGTGCCAGCAGGCCTGGGACAGTTAATTCACCCCTCCACTTT
>TRBJ1-6|NA|NA|TRBV10-3
CAITPDQNSPLHF
TGTGCCATCACCCCAGACCAGAATTCACCCCTCCACTTT
>TRBJ1-1|NA|NA|TRBV12-3/TRBV12-4
CASTPGWGLMNTEAFF
TGTGCCAGCACCCCAGGCTGGGGACTCATGAACACTGAAGCTTTCTTT
>TRBJ2-1|few|NA|TRBV27
CASSFSGEQFF
TGTGCCAGCAGTTTCTCTGGTGAGCAGTTCTTC
>TRBJ1-2|many|TRBD1|TRBV15
CATSRGQTYGYTF
TGTGCCACCAGCAGGGGACAGACCTATGGCTACACCTTC
>TRBJ2-1|few|NA|TRBV20-1
CSARVALGYNEQFF
TGCAGTGCTAGAGTAGCGTTGGGCTACAATGAGCAGTTCTTC
>TRBJ2-3|NA|NA|TRBV27
CASSPQGALGTDTQYF
TGTGCCAGCAGTCCACAGGGTGCGCTGGGCACAGATACGCAGTATTTT
>TRBJ2-6|few|TRBD1|TRBV24-1
CATQGAAGANVLTF
TGTGCCACCCAGGGGGCTGCTGGGGCCAACGTCCTGACTTTC
>TRBJ2-2|few|NA|TRBV6-2/TRBV6-3
CASSSRGFANTGELFF
TGTGCCAGCAGCTCCCGTGGATTCGCGAACACCGGGGAGCTGTTTTTT
>TRBJ1-1|NA|NA|TRBV7-9
CASSPLGGNMNTEAFF
TGTGCCAGCAGCCCATTAGGGGGAAACATGAACACTGAAGCTTTCTTT
>TRBJ2-7|few|TRBD1|TRBV4-1
CASSQGTGVGDEQYF
TGCGCCAGCAGCCAAGGGACAGGGGTGGGCGACGAGCAGTACTTC
>TRBJ1-2|few|NA|TRBV10-3
CAIVGDGGYGYTF
TGTGCCATCGTTGGCGACGGCGGCTATGGCTACACCTTC
>TRBJ2-5|few|NA|TRBV11-2
CASSSMADPYF
TGTGCCAGCAGCTCCATGGCAGATCCGTACTTC
>TRBJ2-5|NA|NA|TRBV7-2
CASSLGYGPKTQYF
TGTGCCAGCAGCTTAGGATACGGTCCGAAGACCCAGTACTTC
>TRBJ2-5|few|TRBD2|TRBV27
CASSLMSGEETQYF
TGTGCCAGCAGTTTAATGAGCGGGGAAGAGACCCAGTACTTC
>TRBJ1-5|NA|NA|TRBV5-5
CASSRGEVRNQPQHF
TGTGCCAGCAGCCGGGGGGAGGTCCGCAATCAGCCCCAGCATTTT
>TRBJ2-3|NA|TRBD2|TRBV28
CASSTRLAVITDTQYF
TGTGCCAGCAGTACCCGACTAGCGGTTATAACAGATACGCAGTATTTT
>TRBJ1-2|NA|TRBD1|TRBV15
CATSRGRDRDYGYTF
TGTGCCACCAGCAGAGGACGAGACAGGGATTATGGCTACACCTTC
>TRBJ2-1|few|TRBD1|TRBV15
CATSRDGDSEDEQFF
TGTGCCACCAGCAGAGATGGGGACAGTGAGGATGAGCAGTTCTTC
>TRBJ2-1|NA|NA|TRBV7-6
CASSGTPNNEQFF
TGTGCCAGCAGCGGCACTCCGAACAATGAGCAGTTCTTC
>TRBJ1-2|NA|TRBD1|TRBV30
CAQGGLYGYTF
TGTGCCCAGGGGGGATTATATGGCTACACCTTC
>TRBJ1-3|few|TRBD1|TRBV9
CASSVGQGTGNTIYF
TGTGCCAGCAGCGTGGGACAGGGTACGGGAAACACCATATATTTT
>TRBJ2-1|NA|TRBD2|TRBV7-2
CASSFWGGNNEQFF
TGTGCCAGCAGCTTTTGGGGGGGAAACAATGAGCAGTTCTTC
>TRBJ1-4|NA|TRBD1|TRBV6-5
CASSTTQGVGEKLFF
TGTGCCAGCAGTACAACACAGGGGGTCGGTGAAAAACTGTTTTTT